This T cell receptor (beta chain) appears in the sequencing data of a study of spatial heterogeneity in lung cancer. TCRdb passed the 5' RACE reads through MiXCR, listing each CDR3 protein once. The top ten hold over 15% of the sample, which has about 120,000 distinct CDR3 sequences, more than 10% seen once. Regarding time point: blood at routine non-recurrence follow-up after resection. Unsorted tumor, nontumor lung tissue or cryopreserved PBMC supplied the whole RNA. The receptor was isolated from a male donor with early-stage non-small cell lung cancer. The source was PBMCs, collected at follow-up.

The CDR3 DNA is TGTGCCAGCAGTCAGGGGACACATCGTGCCTACGAGCAGTACTTC. Protein: CASSQGTHRAYEQYF. This chain joins TRBV28 and TRBJ2-7; D might be TRBD1 (6 bases). Trimming shortened V by 5 bases and J by 2 bases, and 16 bases separated the two germline ends. Germline values: CDR1 MDHEN, CDR2 SYDVKM. CDR3 length equals 15 residues.